The present TCR beta chain was sequenced within a study of T cells in women clearing cervical HPV infection. General study findings and limits: Timing of associations relative to infection is unclear; T-cell subsets were not isolated. A classifier using richness and V gene abundances reached an AUC of around 0.78.

The germline V gene has CDR1 GTSNPN and CDR2 SVGIG (reference sequence). After removal of 4 bases from V and 2 bases from J, the junction contained 5 bases not matched to a gene. CDR3 size: 14 residues. Assay used: immunoSEQ multiplex PCR; TCRdb lists only in-frame clones, some missing. The sample has some 19,000 clones; the top ten hold about 16%. About this clone itself: What it recognizes is unknown. The read falls 3 residues short of the CDR3 end, and the missing part is taken from the germline J gene.

MY09/MY11 PCR detected cervical HPV DNA; dot-blot assigned genotypes. The sample comprised blood buffy coat. The chain couples TRBV30 to TRBJ1-5; TRBD1 aligns across 7 bases. The TCR sequence derives from a woman between 18 and 69 years old with a cervical HPV16 infection that either progressed to CIN3+ or cleared (not recorded which). CDR3 protein: CAWMSGGRNQPQHF. The DNA read from the CDR3 is TGTGCCTGGATGTCAGGGGGTCGCAATCAGCCC.